This record looks at one TCR beta chain sequence and its context. The CDR3 length is 14 residues. Trimming removed 5 bases at V and 0 bases at J, with 10 bases between. Germline-derived CDR1 and CDR2 are MNHEY and SVGEGT. This record comes from a study of control samples from healthy donors and cancer patients. Assay: immunoSEQ multiplex PCR; the TCRdb copy retains only in-frame clones and omits some. The sample carries 170,000 or so clones, 80% to 95% recorded once. Sequenced sample: blood. The V and J genes are TRBV6-2 or TRBV6-3 and TRBJ1-1; weak D call: TRBD1 (5 bases). The origin of this receptor is a woman aged 35 to 49 in good health. CDR3 amino acids: CASSLRQLNTEAFF. As DNA, the CDR3 is TGTGCCAGCAGTCTTAGACAGTTGAACACTGAAGCTTTCTTT.